This entry lists 5 T cell receptor beta chains sequenced from one sample in a study of T cells in Graves' hyperthyroidism and ophthalmopathy. Researchers took RNA transcripts and amplified the TCR beta CDR3 regions from them. A set of HTBI primers served as the primers for a first-round RT-PCR of the TCR CDR3. From the multiplex PCR reads, TCRdb called clonotypes with MiXCR, one entry per CDR3 protein. The sample carries a few hundred thousand distinct CDR3 sequences, around a fifth recorded once. Sequenced sample: blood. The receptors stem from a man between 45 and 60 years old with Graves' ophthalmopathy.

Many counts were recorded for this clonotype. V usage is TRBV19 and J usage is TRBJ2-1; D call uncertain. V was cut by 3 bases and J by 6 bases, with 12 bases left in between. Germline V gene sequence: CDR1 LNHDA, CDR2 SQIVND (reference sequence). The CDR3 runs 14 residues. CDR3 in DNA: TGTGCCAGTAGTATCGAGCCGGTGGGCAATGAGCAGTTCTTC. Translated, it gives CASSIEPVGNEQFF. Variable domain in full (rest from reference TRBV19 and TRBJ2-1): DGGITQSPKYLFRKEGQNVTLSCEQNLNHDAMYWYRQDPGQGLRLIYYSQIVNDFQKGDIAEGYSVSREKKESFPLTVTSAQKNPTAFYLCASSIEPVGNEQFFGPGTRLTVL.

Of note for this clonotype: A read error may be the cause here, since a much bigger clone is one base away. The chain combines TRBV3-1 with TRBJ2-7; D uncertain. Germline assignment: CDR1 LGHDT and CDR2 YNNKEL (reference sequence). The CDR3 spans 13 residues. This CDR3 is CANSQGNGGEQYF. The CDR3 coding sequence is TGTGCCAACAGCCAAGGTAACGGCGGCGAGCAGTACTTC.

This clonotype was seen many times. The chain is built from TRBV20-1 and TRBJ2-5; TRBD1 matches 7 bases. The J segment lost 2 bases and the V segment lost 4 bases, leaving 7 bases of the junction unmatched. Looked up from germline, CDR1 is DFQATT and CDR2 is SNEGSKA (reference sequence). The CDR3 covers 14 residues. The CDR3 spells CSAKTGLGQETQYF. Here the CDR3 DNA reads TGCAGTGCTAAGACAGGGTTGGGACAAGAGACCCAGTACTTC.

The sample holds one count of this clonotype. The chain combines TRBV27 with TRBJ1-2; D remains unclear. Germline CDR1 is MNHEY and CDR2 is SMNVEV (reference sequence). The CDR3 has 14 amino acids. The ends were cut back, 3 bases at V and 0 bases at J, with 8 bases in the middle. The chain's CDR3 is CASSFGRTNYGYTF. The DNA of the CDR3 is TGTGCCAGCAGTTTTGGCAGAACTAACTATGGCTACACCTTC.

The table lists this clonotype with many counts. The chain recombines TRBV2 with TRBJ2-1; 7 positions match TRBD2. CDR1 SNHLY and CDR2 FYNNEI come from the germline V gene. The CDR3 runs to 13 residues. J lost 4 bases, V lost 4 bases, and 1 base had no gene match. The CDR3 nucleotides are TGTGCCAGCAGTGGCGGGGGTTACAATGAGCAGTTCTTC. Translation gives CASSGGGYNEQFF.